This T cell receptor (beta chain) was sequenced for a study of blood T cell repertoires in COVID-19. The overall study: Both acute and convalescent COVID-19 samples were obtained from the United States, Italy and Spain. T cells, B-cell-depleted T cells, or PBMCs provided the cDNA or gDNA that served as material.

This clone was seen once. How the authors handled the data: Amplifying reference gene primers gave estimates of nucleated cell counts. Profiled with immunoSEQ multiplex PCR; TCRdb holds only in-frame clones, not every one. V, J and clone size were drawn from that table, and D and trimming were deduced from the DNA. The data show fewer than 250,000 clones, 70% to 90% seen once. In germline, CDR1 is SGHTA, CDR2 FQGNSA. After removal of 3 bases from V and 1 base from J, the junction contained 8 bases not matched to a gene. The CDR3 loop spans 17 amino acids. The chain carries TRBV7-2 and TRBJ1-2, with 10 bases aligning to TRBD1. The receptor's source is a woman aged 45-59 years with acute or convalescent COVID-19. Sequences were obtained from peripheral blood. The chain's CDR3 is CASSLSTGGVGNYGYTF. The CDR3 DNA reads as TGTGCCAGCAGCTTGTCGACAGGGGGCGTTGGTAACTATGGCTACACCTTC. Full variable domain (outside the CDR3, taken from reference TRBV7-2 and TRBJ1-2): GAGVSQSPSNKVTEKGKDVELRCDPISGHTALYWYRQSLGQGLEFLIYFQGNSAPDKSGLPSDRFSAERTGGSVSTLTIQRTQQEDSAVYLCASSLSTGGVGNYGYTFGSGTRLTVV.